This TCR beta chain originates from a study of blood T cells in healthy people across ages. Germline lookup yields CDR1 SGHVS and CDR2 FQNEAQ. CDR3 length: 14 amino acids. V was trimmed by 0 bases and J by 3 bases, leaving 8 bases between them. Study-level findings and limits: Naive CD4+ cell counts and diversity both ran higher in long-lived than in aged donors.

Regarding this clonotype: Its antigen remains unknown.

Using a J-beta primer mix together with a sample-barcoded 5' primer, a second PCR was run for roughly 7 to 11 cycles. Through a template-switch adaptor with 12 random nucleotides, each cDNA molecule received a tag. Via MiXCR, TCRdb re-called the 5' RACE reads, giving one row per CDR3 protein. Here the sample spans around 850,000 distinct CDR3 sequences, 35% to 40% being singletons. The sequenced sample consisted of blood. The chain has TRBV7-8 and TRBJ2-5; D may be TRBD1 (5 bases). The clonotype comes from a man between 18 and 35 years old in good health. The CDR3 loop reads CASSLANRKETQYF. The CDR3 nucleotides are TGTGCCAGCAGCTTAGCCAACAGGAAAGAGACCCAGTACTTC.